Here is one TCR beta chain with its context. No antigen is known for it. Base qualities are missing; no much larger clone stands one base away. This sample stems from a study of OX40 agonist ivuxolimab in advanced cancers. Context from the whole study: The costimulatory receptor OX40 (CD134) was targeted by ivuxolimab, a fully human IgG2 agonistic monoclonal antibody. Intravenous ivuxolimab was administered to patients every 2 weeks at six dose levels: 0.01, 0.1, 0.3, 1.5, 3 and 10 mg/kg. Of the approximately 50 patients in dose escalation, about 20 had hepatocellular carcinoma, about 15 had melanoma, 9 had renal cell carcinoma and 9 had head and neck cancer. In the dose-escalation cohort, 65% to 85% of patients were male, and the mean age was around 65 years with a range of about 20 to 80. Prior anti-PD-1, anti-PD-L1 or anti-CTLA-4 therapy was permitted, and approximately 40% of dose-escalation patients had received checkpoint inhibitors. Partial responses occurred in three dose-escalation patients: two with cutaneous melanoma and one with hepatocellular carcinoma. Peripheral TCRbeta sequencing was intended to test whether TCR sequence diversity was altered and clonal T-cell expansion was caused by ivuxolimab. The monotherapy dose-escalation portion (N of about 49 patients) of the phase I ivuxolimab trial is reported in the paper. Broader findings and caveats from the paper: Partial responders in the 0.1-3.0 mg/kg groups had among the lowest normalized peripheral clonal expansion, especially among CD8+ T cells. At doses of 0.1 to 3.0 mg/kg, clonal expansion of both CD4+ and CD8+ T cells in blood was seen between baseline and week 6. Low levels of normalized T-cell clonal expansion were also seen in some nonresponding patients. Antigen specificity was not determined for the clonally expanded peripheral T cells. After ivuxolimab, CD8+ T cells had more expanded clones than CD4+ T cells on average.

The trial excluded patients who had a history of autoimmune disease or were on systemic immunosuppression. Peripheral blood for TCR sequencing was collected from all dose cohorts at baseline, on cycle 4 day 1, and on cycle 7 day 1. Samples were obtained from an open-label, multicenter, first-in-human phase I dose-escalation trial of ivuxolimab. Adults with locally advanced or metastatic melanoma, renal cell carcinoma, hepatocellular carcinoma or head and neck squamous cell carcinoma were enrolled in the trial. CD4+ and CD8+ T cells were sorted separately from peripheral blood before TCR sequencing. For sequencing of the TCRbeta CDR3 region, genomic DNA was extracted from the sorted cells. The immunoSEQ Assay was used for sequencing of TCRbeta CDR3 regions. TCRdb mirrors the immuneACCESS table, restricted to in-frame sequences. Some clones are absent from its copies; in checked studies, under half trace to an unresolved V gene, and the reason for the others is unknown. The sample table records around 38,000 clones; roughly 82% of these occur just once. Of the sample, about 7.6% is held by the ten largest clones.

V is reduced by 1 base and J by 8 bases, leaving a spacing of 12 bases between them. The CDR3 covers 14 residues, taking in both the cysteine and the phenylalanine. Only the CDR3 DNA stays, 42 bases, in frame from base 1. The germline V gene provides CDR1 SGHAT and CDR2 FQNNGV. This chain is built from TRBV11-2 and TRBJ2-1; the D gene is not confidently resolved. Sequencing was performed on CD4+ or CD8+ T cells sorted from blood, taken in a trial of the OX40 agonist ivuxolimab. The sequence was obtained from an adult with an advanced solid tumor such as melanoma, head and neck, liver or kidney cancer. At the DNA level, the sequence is TGTGCCAGCAGCTTAGGGTGGTCAGCAGATGAGCAGTTCTTC. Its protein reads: CASSLGWSADEQFF.